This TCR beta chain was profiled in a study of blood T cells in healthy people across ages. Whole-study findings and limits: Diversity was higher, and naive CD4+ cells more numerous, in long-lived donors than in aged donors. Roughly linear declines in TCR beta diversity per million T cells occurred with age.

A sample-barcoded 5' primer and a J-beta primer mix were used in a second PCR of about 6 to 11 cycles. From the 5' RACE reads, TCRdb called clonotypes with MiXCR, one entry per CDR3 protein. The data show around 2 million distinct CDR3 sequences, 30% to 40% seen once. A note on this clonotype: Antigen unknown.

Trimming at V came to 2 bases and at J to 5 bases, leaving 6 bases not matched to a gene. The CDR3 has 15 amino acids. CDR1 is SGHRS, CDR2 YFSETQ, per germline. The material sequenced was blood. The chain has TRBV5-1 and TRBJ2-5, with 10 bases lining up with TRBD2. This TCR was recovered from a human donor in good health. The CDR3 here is CASSFSTSGLETQYF. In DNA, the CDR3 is TGCGCCAGCAGCTTCTCGACTAGCGGGTTGGAGACCCAGTACTTC.